A selection of T cell receptor beta chains follows, all from one sample in a study of T cell responses to AZD1222 COVID-19 vaccine. Sequenced by immunoSEQ multiplex PCR; TCRdb stores in-frame clones only, minus some. In the table there are fewer than 150,000 clones, over 80% of which are singletons. Sequenced material: peripheral blood, taken 28 days after the second AZD1222 dose. Receptor source: an adult who received the AZD1222 COVID-19 vaccine. CDR3s include the opening cysteine and the closing phenylalanine or tryptophan.

j_call: TRBJ1-2
v_call: TRBV5-5
cdr3_aa: CASSLEVGYGYTF

j_call: TRBJ2-1
v_call: TRBV10-3
cdr3_aa: CAISESGRYNEQFF

j_call: TRBJ1-5
v_call: TRBV7-2
cdr3_aa: CASTPRVGTGNQPQHF

j_call: TRBJ1-3
v_call: TRBV14
cdr3_aa: CASSQVQGNTIYF

j_call: TRBJ2-3
v_call: TRBV19
cdr3_aa: CASTRSHDYTDTQYF

j_call: TRBJ1-3
v_call: TRBV19
cdr3_aa: CASIGGNTIYF

j_call: TRBJ1-5
v_call: TRBV6-2/TRBV6-3
cdr3_aa: CASSYSGNNQPQHF

j_call: TRBJ1-2
v_call: TRBV14
cdr3_aa: CASSQAGRTGYTF

j_call: TRBJ1-1
v_call: TRBV4-1
cdr3_aa: CASRKRDSMNTEAFF

j_call: TRBJ1-6
v_call: TRBV28
cdr3_aa: CASESGQGDSPLHF

j_call: TRBJ1-1
v_call: TRBV10-3
cdr3_aa: CAISESRDTEAFF

j_call: TRBJ2-7
v_call: TRBV7-2
cdr3_aa: CASSPGRAGAYEQYF

j_call: TRBJ1-4
v_call: TRBV6-5
cdr3_aa: CASRTGDEKLFF

j_call: TRBJ2-7
v_call: TRBV21-1
cdr3_aa: CATHRRPYEQYF

j_call: TRBJ1-5
v_call: TRBV4-2
cdr3_aa: CASSQSDRGLNQPQHF

j_call: TRBJ2-3
v_call: TRBV7-8
cdr3_aa: CASSSRLAGAFFSTDTQYF

j_call: TRBJ1-6
v_call: TRBV30
cdr3_aa: CAWSPADRGRSSPLHF

j_call: TRBJ2-1
v_call: TRBV24-1
cdr3_aa: CATSGQGPRGNEQFF

j_call: TRBJ2-1
v_call: TRBV19
cdr3_aa: CASGGDGRYNEQFF

j_call: TRBJ1-4
v_call: TRBV19
cdr3_aa: CASSSGSTNEKLFF

j_call: TRBJ2-7
v_call: TRBV6-1
cdr3_aa: CASSDRPTPEQYF

j_call: TRBJ1-4
v_call: TRBV7-9
cdr3_aa: CASSSGTGGEKLFF

j_call: TRBJ2-7
v_call: TRBV5-1
cdr3_aa: CASRGGFDSYEQYF

j_call: TRBJ1-1
v_call: TRBV9
cdr3_aa: CASSVSVISEAFF

j_call: TRBJ2-1
v_call: TRBV3-1/TRBV3-2
cdr3_aa: CASSQIGGSNEQFF

j_call: TRBJ2-7
v_call: TRBV2
cdr3_aa: CASLTGVSSYEQYF

j_call: TRBJ2-4
v_call: TRBV15
cdr3_aa: CATSRHNKGGLDKNIQYF

j_call: TRBJ1-1
v_call: TRBV3-1/TRBV3-2
cdr3_aa: CASSQLDKNTEAFF

j_call: TRBJ1-1
v_call: TRBV18
cdr3_aa: CASSPQQDEAFF

j_call: TRBJ1-1
v_call: TRBV5-1
cdr3_aa: CASSLLGFTEAFF

j_call: TRBJ2-2
v_call: TRBV5-1
cdr3_aa: CASSLVGAGELFF

j_call: TRBJ2-7
v_call: TRBV5-4
cdr3_aa: CASSLGSGVGEQYF

j_call: TRBJ1-5
v_call: TRBV6-2/TRBV6-3
cdr3_aa: CASSRSGDRRNQPQHF

j_call: TRBJ1-1
v_call: TRBV11-1
cdr3_aa: CASSSRQGWNTEAFF

j_call: TRBJ1-4
v_call: TRBV4-1
cdr3_aa: CASSPTGLGWEKLFF

j_call: TRBJ2-1
v_call: TRBV5-1
cdr3_aa: CASSLGGPTSYNEQFF

j_call: TRBJ1-5
v_call: TRBV7-8
cdr3_aa: CASSFGRVGNQPQHF

j_call: TRBJ2-2
v_call: TRBV6-5
cdr3_aa: CASSQGADTGELFF

j_call: TRBJ1-1
v_call: TRBV2
cdr3_aa: CACQGDGPEAFF

j_call: TRBJ1-1
v_call: TRBV6-1
cdr3_aa: CASSDGTNTEAFF

j_call: TRBJ2-7
v_call: TRBV5-4
cdr3_aa: CASSSIEAGSSYEQYF

j_call: TRBJ2-7
v_call: TRBV30
cdr3_aa: CAWGRAFGQEFPYEQYF

j_call: TRBJ1-5
v_call: TRBV19
cdr3_aa: CASKRSTPNQPQHF

j_call: TRBJ1-1
v_call: TRBV27
cdr3_aa: CASSLKVNTEAFF

j_call: TRBJ1-3
v_call: TRBV4-1
cdr3_aa: CASSRAGTTGNTIYF

j_call: TRBJ1-2
v_call: TRBV2
cdr3_aa: CASRPNGPYGYTF

j_call: TRBJ2-2
v_call: TRBV2
cdr3_aa: CASSESGMNGELFF

j_call: TRBJ1-2
v_call: TRBV7-9
cdr3_aa: CASSVRDGDYGYTF

j_call: TRBJ1-3
v_call: TRBV28
cdr3_aa: CASTAGGARHSGNTIYF

j_call: TRBJ1-5
v_call: TRBV28
cdr3_aa: CASSFIAGSQPQHF

j_call: TRBJ2-3
v_call: TRBV11-3
cdr3_aa: CASSQPPDTQYF

j_call: TRBJ1-1
v_call: TRBV7-9
cdr3_aa: CASSLRVVNTEAFF

j_call: TRBJ1-2
v_call: TRBV4-3
cdr3_aa: CASSQDPGGDGYTF

j_call: TRBJ1-2
v_call: TRBV28
cdr3_aa: CASSTGGQNYGYTF

j_call: TRBJ1-2
v_call: TRBV19
cdr3_aa: CASSPLTAGSSYGYTF